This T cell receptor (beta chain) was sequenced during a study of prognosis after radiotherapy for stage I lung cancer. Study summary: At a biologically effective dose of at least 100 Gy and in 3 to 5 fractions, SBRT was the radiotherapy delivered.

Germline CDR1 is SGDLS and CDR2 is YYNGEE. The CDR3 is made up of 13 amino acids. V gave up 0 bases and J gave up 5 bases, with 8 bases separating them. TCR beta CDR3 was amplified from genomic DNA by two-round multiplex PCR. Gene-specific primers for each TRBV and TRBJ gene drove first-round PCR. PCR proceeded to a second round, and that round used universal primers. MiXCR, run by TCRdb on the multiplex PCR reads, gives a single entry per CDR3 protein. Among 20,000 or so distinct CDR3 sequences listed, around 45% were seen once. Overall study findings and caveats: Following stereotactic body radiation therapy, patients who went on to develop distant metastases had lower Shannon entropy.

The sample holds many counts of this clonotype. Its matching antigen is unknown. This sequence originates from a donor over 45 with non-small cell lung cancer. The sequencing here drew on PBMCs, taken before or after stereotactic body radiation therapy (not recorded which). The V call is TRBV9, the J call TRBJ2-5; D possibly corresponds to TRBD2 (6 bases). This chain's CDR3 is CASSVATSETQYF. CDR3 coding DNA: TGTGCCAGCAGCGTAGCAACTAGCGAGACCCAGTACTTC.